This TCR beta chain was sequenced during a study of tumor and adjacent non-tumor tissue in lung cancer (dated by TCRdb to 2016 to 2019). At the level of the whole study: Patients with adenocarcinoma (around 13), squamous cell carcinoma (2) and small cell lung cancer (1) were included in the cohort. Among the roughly 15 patients, ages ranged from about 30 to 80 years, around 10 were men and 5 were women, and disease was TNM stage I to III. A total of about 130 million productive TCRbeta reads were generated by sequencing, corresponding to an average of roughly 4 million reads per sample. The study compared bulk TCRbeta repertoires from lung tumor tissue and matched distant non-tumor lung tissue of roughly 15 lung cancer patients. TCRbeta CDR3 sequencing was performed on thirty paired specimens, with one tumor sample and one normal lung sample collected per patient.

Libraries were prepared through multiplex PCR. Sequenced using an Illumina HiSeq 2500. Following protocols modified from ARM-PCR, the researchers constructed TCRbeta libraries through three rounds of nested PCR with primers (Table S4). Before sequencing, PCR products in the 200-500 bp range were cut out of the gel and cleaned up using the QIAquick gel extraction kit. In the source study's methods: Reads were cleaned with Trimmomatic, merged with FLASH into complete CDR3 sequences, and assigned to V(D)J germline segments with MiTCR. VDJtools was used to compute clonal diversity as the inverse Simpson's index. Productive reads were defined as in-frame sequences without a premature stop codon. The public reads were run again by TCRdb, first through fastp at Q25 and then through MiXCR, and only productive beta chains were kept. Each CDR3 protein appears once, grouped with its most common genes and DNA. TCRdb, not the authors, supplied the V and J calls. The table for this sample lists almost 75,000 distinct CDR3 sequences; roughly 75% of them were counted only once. The ten biggest clones cover 25% to 30% of the sample.

Study-level results and caveats: Only about 16 patients were included in the cohort, and the need for larger samples and more detailed clinical data was noted by the authors. Because peripheral blood was not sequenced, the blood TCRbeta repertoires of the lung cancer patients in the study went unexamined. Tumor tissue showed significantly higher TCR diversity (inverse Simpson) than normal lung tissue, at roughly 390 vs 170 (P = 0.0075, Mann-Whitney U test). The methods do not name the sequencing platform or mention unique molecular identifiers. TCR diversity was significantly higher in younger patients, and greater tumor TCR diversity was associated with shorter overall survival and shorter disease-free survival. The top 100 clones made up a significantly larger cumulative share of the repertoire in normal lung than in tumor tissue.

RNA was isolated from bulk, unsorted tissue, and RNA quality was assessed with a NanoDrop ND-1000 and an Agilent 2100. Normal lung samples were distant non-tumor tissue taken more than 3 cm from the tumor edge. The donors were newly diagnosed lung cancer patients admitted for thoracic surgery in China from August to November 2014 who had not received prior chemotherapy. Anyone who had undergone radiotherapy or chemotherapy before, or who had another cancer at the same time, was left out of the study. Surgical tissue pieces of about 1-2.2 cm3 were preserved in RNAlater solution and stored at -80 °C until use. The germline V gene sets CDR1 to MDHEN and CDR2 to SYDVKM. Including cysteine and phenylalanine, the CDR3 has 18 amino acids. Kept here is only the CDR3 DNA, which spans 54 bases and is read in frame from base 1. Here V drops 4 bases and J drops 2 bases, and the junction holds 9 bases not matched to any gene.

This clonotype was seen more than once but under ten times. Its antigen is unknown. No per-base quality is available; no much larger clone lies one base away. This TCR came from a woman aged 45-60 years with non-small cell lung cancer. Source material: distant non-tumor lung tissue. The chain uses TRBV28 and TRBJ2-3, and 13 junction bases match TRBD2. The DNA sequence is as follows: TGTGCCAGCAGTTCACCCCCGGGACTAGCGGGAAACACAGATACGCAGTATTTT. It translates as CASSSPPGLAGNTDTQYF.